This TCR beta chain was recorded in a study of somatic mutations in cytotoxic T cells in rheumatoid arthritis. Study-wide background: Each patient's diagnosis was followed right away by a blood draw (about 30 ml EDTA), before any treatment.

CD4+ and CD8+ cells were isolated by positive magnetic bead selection, with purity checked by flow cytometry. The germline gives CDR1 SEHNR, CDR2 FQNEAQ (reference sequence). The CDR3 totals 15 residues. The V gene end was trimmed by 5 bases and the J gene end by 2 bases; junction bases not matched to a gene: 9. Study conclusions and caveats: It was in rheumatoid arthritis patients, but not in healthy controls, that CD8+ clonality increased with age. Among rheumatoid arthritis patients, TRBV07 appeared slightly underrepresented, and this finding was left without any adjustment for multiple comparisons.

This clone has a handful of counts. Its antigen is still unknown. Generated by immunoSEQ multiplex PCR, the TCRdb table keeps only in-frame clones and is missing some. The sample has about 11,000 clones, roughly four fifths seen once. This TCR was sampled from a woman aged 60-75 years with rheumatoid arthritis. The chain couples TRBV7-9 to TRBJ2-7; 7 positions agree with TRBD2. The sequencing sample was made of CD8+ T cells sorted from blood. As DNA, the CDR3 is TGTGCCAGCAGCCCCAGCGGGATATTGCCCTACGAGCAGTACTTC. Translating gives CASSPSGILPYEQYF.